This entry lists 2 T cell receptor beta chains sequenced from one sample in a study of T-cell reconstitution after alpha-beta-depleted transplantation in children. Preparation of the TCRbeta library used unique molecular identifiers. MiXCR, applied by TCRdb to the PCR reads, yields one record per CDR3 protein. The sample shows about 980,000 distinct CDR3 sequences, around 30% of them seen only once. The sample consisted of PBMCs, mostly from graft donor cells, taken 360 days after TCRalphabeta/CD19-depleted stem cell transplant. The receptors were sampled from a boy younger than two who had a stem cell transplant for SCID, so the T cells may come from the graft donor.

In DNA, the CDR3 is TGTGCCAGCAGGGGGGACAGGGGGAATTCACCCCTCCACTTT. This encodes CASRGDRGNSPLHF. J is TRBJ1-6 and V is TRBV12-3 or TRBV12-4, with 11 bases matching TRBD1. The CDR3 contains 14 residues. The V segment lost 6 bases and the J segment 7 bases; nucleotides outside the gene matches: 2.

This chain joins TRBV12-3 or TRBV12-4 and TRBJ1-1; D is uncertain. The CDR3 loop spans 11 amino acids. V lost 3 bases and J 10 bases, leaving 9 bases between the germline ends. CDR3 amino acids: CASSLRGTAFF. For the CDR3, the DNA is TGTGCCAGCAGTTTGCGGGGTACAGCTTTCTTT.